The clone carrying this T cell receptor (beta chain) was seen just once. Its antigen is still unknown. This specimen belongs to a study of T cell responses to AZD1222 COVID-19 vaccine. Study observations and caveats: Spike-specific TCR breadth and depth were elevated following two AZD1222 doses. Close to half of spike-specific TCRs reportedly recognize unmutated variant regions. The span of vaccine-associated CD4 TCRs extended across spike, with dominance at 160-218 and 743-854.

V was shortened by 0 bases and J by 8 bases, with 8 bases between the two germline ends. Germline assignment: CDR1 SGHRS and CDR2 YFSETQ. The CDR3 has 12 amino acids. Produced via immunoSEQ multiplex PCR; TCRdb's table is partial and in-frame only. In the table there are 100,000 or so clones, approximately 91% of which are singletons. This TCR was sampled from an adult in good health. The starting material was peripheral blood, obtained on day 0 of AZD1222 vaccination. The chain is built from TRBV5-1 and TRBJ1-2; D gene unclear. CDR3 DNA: TGCGCCAGCAGCTTGGCTTTAGAGGGCTACACCTTC. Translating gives CASSLALEGYTF.